The clone carrying this T cell receptor beta chain has just a few counts. The sample comes from a study of blood T cell repertoires in COVID-19. Overall study context: Samples came from the United States, Italy and Spain, spanning acute and convalescent COVID-19.

As originally analysed: Amplification of reference gene primers was used by the study to estimate nucleated cell counts. Sequencing used immunoSEQ multiplex PCR; TCRdb keeps in-frame clones, though not all of them. That table is the source of V, J and clone size, and D and trimming were worked out from the DNA. This table holds fewer than 600,000 clones, over 75% found once. CDR3 length: 12 residues. Trimming removed 8 bases from V and 10 bases from J; junction bases left unmatched: 10. Germline V gives CDR1 LNHDA, CDR2 SQIVND (reference sequence). The gene calls are TRBV19 and TRBJ1-2; TRBD1 agrees at 7 bases. Sample: PBMCs or T cells enriched from blood (not recorded which). The clonotype was recovered from a woman aged 40 to 50 who had recovered from COVID-19. As DNA, the CDR3 is TGTGCCAGTTCGGACAGGAGGGCCGACTACACCTTC. It yields the protein CASSDRRADYTF.